Following are 17 T cell receptor beta chains from one sample sequenced in a study of blood T cell repertoires in COVID-19. Profiled with immunoSEQ multiplex PCR; TCRdb holds only in-frame clones, not every one. The sample consists of some 380,000 clones, roughly 80% of them appearing once. The sequencing sample was made of peripheral blood. Every receptor here comes from a human donor with acute or convalescent COVID-19. The donor label of this sample is uncertain.

The rearrangement links TRBV30 to TRBJ2-7; TRBD1 might be the D (6 bases). The germline gives CDR1 GTSNPN, CDR2 SVGIG (reference sequence). Trimming pared 3 bases from V and 3 bases from J, leaving 9 bases between. This CDR3 is 12 amino acids long. CDR3 coding DNA: TGTGCCTGGAGCACAGGGAACTACGAGCAGTACTTC. Its translation is CAWSTGNYEQYF.

Only a few counts were recorded for this clone. The chain uses TRBV10-1 and TRBJ2-1; the match to TRBD1 covers 7 bases. The J segment lost 6 bases and the V segment lost 11 bases, leaving 7 bases of the junction unmatched. This CDR3 has 12 residues. Germline CDR1 WNHNN, CDR2 SYGVQD (reference sequence). CDR3 nucleotides: TGCGCCGGATTAACAGGGGTCAATGAGCAGTTCTTC. Translating it yields CAGLTGVNEQFF.

This clone was counted only a few times. The chain has TRBV11-2 and TRBJ1-1; D may be TRBD1 (5 bases). Trimming took 3 bases from V and 5 from J, leaving 13 bases between them. The CDR3 is 14 residues long. Germline assignment: CDR1 SGHAT and CDR2 FQNNGV. The CDR3 DNA reads as TGTGCCAGCAGCTTCGCAGGGTTTGGAACTGAAGCTTTCTTT. The encoded protein is CASSFAGFGTEAFF.

The chain recombines TRBV29-1 with TRBJ1-1; no definite D call. The CDR3 contains 11 residues. CDR1 SQVTM and CDR2 ANQGSEA come from the germline V gene. V gave up 3 bases and J gave up 9 bases, with 11 bases separating them. CDR3 coding DNA: TGCAGCGTTGAGTGGAGTCTGAAAGCTTTCTTT. It is translated as CSVEWSLKAFF.

This clone was detected only a few times. The V call is TRBV29-1, the J call TRBJ1-2; no firm D call. Looked up from germline, CDR1 is SQVTM and CDR2 is ANQGSEA. V was cut by 3 bases and J by 6 bases, with 8 bases left in between. The CDR3 runs 11 residues. DNA for the CDR3: TGCAGCGTTGACCCTACCCATGGCTACACCTTC. It translates to CSVDPTHGYTF.

The V gene is TRBV19, the J gene TRBJ2-1, with 7 bases aligning to TRBD1. Germline values: CDR1 LNHDA, CDR2 SQIVND (reference sequence). V shed 5 bases, J shed 3 bases, and the junction held 13 bases outside the gene matches. This CDR3 contains 17 residues. The CDR3 is CASSVSEGTAFYNEQFF. The CDR3 bases are TGTGCCAGTAGTGTATCGGAAGGGACAGCCTTCTACAATGAGCAGTTCTTC.

As DNA, the CDR3 is TGCGCCAGCGAAACAGGAACACTGAACACTGAAGCTTTCTTT. This codes for CASETGTLNTEAFF. The J gene is TRBJ1-1, the V gene TRBV5-1, with D possibly being TRBD1 (5 bases). The CDR3 spans 14 residues. Germline V gene data show CDR1 as SGHRS and CDR2 as YFSETQ. Trimming cost V 7 bases and J 0 bases, with 13 bases left between them.

This sequence joins TRBV5-4 and TRBJ2-7; D gene unclear. Germline V gene data show CDR1 as SGHNT and CDR2 as YYREEE (reference sequence). The length of the CDR3 is 14 residues. Deletions cut 0 bases from V and 3 bases from J, with 10 bases between. This CDR3 reads CASSLETKVYEQYF. In DNA, the CDR3 is TGTGCCAGCAGCTTGGAAACTAAGGTCTACGAGCAGTACTTC.

V usage is TRBV6-5 and J usage is TRBJ1-1; D unresolved. The CDR3 has 13 residues. In germline, CDR1 is MNHEY, CDR2 SVGAGI. Trimming shortened V by 5 bases and J by 1 base, and 8 bases separated the two germline ends. CDR3 protein: CASSRSPNTEAFF. The DNA for the CDR3 is TGTGCCAGCAGTCGGAGCCCGAACACTGAAGCTTTCTTT.

The chain carries TRBV28 and TRBJ1-6; tentatively, D is TRBD1 (5 bases). Germline CDR1 is MDHEN and CDR2 is SYDVKM. This CDR3 is 14 amino acids long. V was clipped by 6 bases and J by 10 bases, with 16 bases between them. CDR3 amino acids: CASSFAGGWSPLHF. The CDR3 region has the DNA TGTGCCAGCAGCTTTGCCGGGGGGTGGTCACCCCTCCACTTT.

The J gene is TRBJ1-6, the V gene TRBV5-4; D is undetermined. The V end lost 2 bases, the J end lost 10 bases, and 7 bases lay between the germline ends. CDR3 size: 12 residues. Looked up from germline, CDR1 is SGHNT and CDR2 is YYREEE (reference sequence). CDR3 sequence reads: CASSFGESPLHF. CDR3 nucleotide sequence: TGTGCCAGCAGCTTTGGGGAGTCACCCCTCCACTTT.

This chain links TRBV11-3 with TRBJ2-5; D gene ambiguous. CDR3 length equals 13 residues. The V gene's germline CDR1 is SGHNT and CDR2 YENEEA. The ends were cut back, 5 bases at V and 4 bases at J, with 11 bases in the middle. The CDR3 protein is CASSLQWRETQYF. In nucleotides, the CDR3 is TGTGCCAGCAGCCTCCAGTGGAGAGAGACCCAGTACTTC.

This chain connects TRBV6-6 to TRBJ2-3; tentative D call: TRBD1 (5 bases). From germline, CDR1 is MNHNY and CDR2 SVGAGI (reference sequence). The V gene lost 3 bases and the J gene lost 0 bases, with 10 bases spanning the gap. CDR3 length equals 15 residues. The DNA for the CDR3 is TGTGCCAGCAGTTATGCAGGGCAGAGCACAGATACGCAGTATTTT. This gives the protein CASSYAGQSTDTQYF.

This clone was observed a single time. The J gene is TRBJ1-1, the V gene TRBV13, with a possible D match to TRBD1 (5 bases). CDR1 is PRHDT, CDR2 FYEKMQ, per germline (reference sequence). The V end lost 0 bases, the J end lost 5 bases, and 13 bases lay between the germline ends. The CDR3 has 15 amino acids. The CDR3 region is CASSLGRGERTEAFF. Written as DNA, the CDR3 is TGTGCCAGCAGCTTAGGGCGGGGGGAGAGGACTGAAGCTTTCTTT.

The V and J genes are TRBV5-5 and TRBJ2-7; maybe TRBD1 (6 bases). The V and J ends lost 0 bases and 0 bases respectively, with 7 bases between them. Per the germline V gene, CDR1 is SGHKS and CDR2 is YYEKEE (reference sequence). The CDR3 runs 14 residues. The CDR3 region is CASSLATGSYEQYF. CDR3 bases: TGTGCCAGCAGCTTGGCGACAGGCTCCTACGAGCAGTACTTC.

A few counts support this clone. The V and J genes are TRBV4-1 and TRBJ1-1; D ambiguous. Looked up from germline, CDR1 is MGHRA and CDR2 is YSYEKL. The CDR3 extends over 17 amino acids. Trimming shortened V by 3 bases and J by 2 bases, and 19 bases separated the two germline ends. DNA of the CDR3: TGCGCCAGCAGCCACTTTTACTCCTCGGCTAGAAACACTGAAGCTTTCTTT. It yields the protein CASSHFYSSARNTEAFF.

Concerning this clone: This sample also contains other DNA sequences that code for the same CDR3. The chain links TRBV18 to TRBJ2-7; 7 bases line up with TRBD1. Germline V lookup: CDR1 KGHSH, CDR2 LQKENI. CDR3 length: 14 amino acids. V shed 0 bases and J 1 base; nucleotides not matched to a gene: 0. The CDR3 loop is CASSPPGQSYEQYF. In DNA, the CDR3 is TGTGCCAGCTCACCACCGGGACAGTCCTACGAGCAGTACTTC.